Presented here are 25 T cell receptor beta chains from one specimen sequenced in a study of blood T cell repertoires in COVID-19. The assay was immunoSEQ multiplex PCR, and TCRdb's table has in-frame clones only and misses some. Of roughly 260,000 clones listed, around nine tenths were seen once; the top ten hold 10% to 12%. The sequenced sample was peripheral blood. The receptors derive from a woman in her thirties with COVID-19, enrolled during active disease.

The rearrangement uses TRBV7-9 and TRBJ2-2, with D perhaps TRBD2 (5 bases). V was cut by 5 bases and J by 5 bases, with 12 bases left in between. Per germline, CDR1 SEHNR and CDR2 FQNEAQ (reference sequence). The CDR3 is 14 residues long. The CDR3 DNA follows: TGTGCCAGCAGCAGAGTACTAGAAACCGGGGAGCTGTTTTTT. Translation: CASSRVLETGELFF.

CDR3 nucleotide sequence: TGTGCCAGCAGTTTGCACGCCTCGACTAGCCCCAACAATGAGCAGTTCTTC. Its translation is CASSLHASTSPNNEQFF. The chain is built from TRBV28 and TRBJ2-1; TRBD2 agrees at 7 bases. The CDR3 is 17 amino acids. The ends lost 3 bases at V and 5 bases at J; junction bases unmatched: 13. CDR1 MDHEN and CDR2 SYDVKM come from the germline V gene.

This chain links TRBV30 with TRBJ1-6; 9 bases fit TRBD1. V was pared by 0 bases and J by 0 bases, with 9 bases of the junction left unmatched. Germline V gene sequence: CDR1 GTSNPN, CDR2 SVGIG (reference sequence). The CDR3 is 19 amino acids. CDR3 region: CAWSVRGTGMSSYNSPLHF. DNA for the CDR3: TGTGCCTGGAGTGTTCGCGGGACAGGGATGAGCTCCTATAATTCACCCCTCCACTTT.

In this sample, this clone turned up a few times. The V call is TRBV13, the J call TRBJ1-3, with a possible D match to TRBD1 (6 bases). CDR1 and CDR2 (germline): PRHDT, FYEKMQ (reference sequence). V was clipped by 5 bases and J by 3 bases, with 20 bases between them. There are 17 residues in the CDR3. Written as DNA, the CDR3 is TGTGCCAGCAGCCCTAGTGGGACACCCGTGCTTGGAAACACCATATATTTT. It encodes CASSPSGTPVLGNTIYF.

The J gene is TRBJ1-1, the V gene TRBV5-1; 11 bases agree with TRBD1. The junction had 8 bases not matched to a gene; V was cut back by 0 bases and J by 7 bases. CDR3 length equals 16 residues. Germline lookup yields CDR1 SGHRS and CDR2 YFSETQ. The CDR3 spells CASSLVGQGASLEAFF. DNA for the CDR3: TGCGCCAGCAGCTTGGTTGGACAGGGGGCGTCCCTTGAAGCTTTCTTT.

This CDR3 is CASSLGDRGIQPQHF. CDR3 nucleotide sequence: TGTGCCAGCAGTTTAGGGGACAGGGGGATTCAGCCCCAGCATTTT. This chain links TRBV28 with TRBJ1-5; 11 nucleotides match TRBD1. The CDR3 spans 15 residues. V trimming: 2 bases; J trimming: 6 bases; junction bases outside the gene matches: 3. Germline CDR1 is MDHEN and CDR2 is SYDVKM.

The chain carries TRBV6-5 and TRBJ1-3; D gene uncertain. V dropped 0 bases and J dropped 0 bases, with 6 bases sitting between them. Germline V gives CDR1 MNHEY, CDR2 SVGAGI. The CDR3 is 15 amino acids. CDR3: CASSYSGSSGNTIYF. The CDR3 nucleotides are TGTGCCAGCAGTTACTCGGGCTCCTCTGGAAACACCATATATTTT.

The V and J genes are TRBV7-9 and TRBJ2-1, with a tentative D call TRBD1 (6 bases). The germline CDR1 and CDR2 sequences are SEHNR and FQNEAQ (reference sequence). This CDR3 is 14 amino acids long. V shed 4 bases and J shed 4 bases, with 11 bases lying between them. The CDR3 spells CASSYRDIYNEQFF. CDR3 bases: TGTGCCAGCAGCTACCGGGACATTTACAATGAGCAGTTCTTC.

The genes are TRBV24-1 and TRBJ2-3; D is possibly TRBD2 (5 bases). V was trimmed by 6 bases and J by 5 bases, leaving 14 bases between them. The CDR3 has 14 residues. The germline V gene has CDR1 KGHDR and CDR2 SFDVKD. CDR3 DNA: TGTGCCACCAGTATCGGAGGCTACTTAGATACGCAGTATTTT. It encodes CATSIGGYLDTQYF.

The chain couples TRBV7-2 to TRBJ2-5; 14 bases are shared with TRBD2. The CDR3 extends over 15 amino acids. CDR1 and CDR2 (germline): SGHTA, FQGNSA. J lost 6 bases, V lost 5 bases, and 5 bases had no gene match. The DNA for the CDR3 is TGTGCCAGCAGCCCCGGGACTAGCGGGAGCCAGACCCAGTACTTC. Translation gives CASSPGTSGSQTQYF.

The V call is TRBV9, the J call TRBJ2-2; TRBD1 is a possible D gene (5 bases). The CDR3 is 16 residues long. V shed 4 bases and J shed 1 base, with 14 bases lying between them. Looked up from germline, CDR1 is SGDLS and CDR2 is YYNGEE. The CDR3 sequence is CASSPRGAENTGELFF. CDR3 in DNA: TGTGCCAGCAGCCCCCGTGGGGCAGAGAACACCGGGGAGCTGTTTTTT.

This clone was seen more than once but under ten times. The V call is TRBV28, the J call TRBJ1-3; D unresolved. The germline V gene encodes CDR1 MDHEN and CDR2 SYDVKM. This CDR3 has 11 amino acids. V dropped 3 bases and J dropped 8 bases, with 5 bases sitting between them. The CDR3 nucleotides read TGTGCCAGCAGTTTGCGAGACACCATATATTTT. Translated, it gives CASSLRDTIYF. The complete variable domain, with remaining parts taken from reference TRBV28 and TRBJ1-3, reads DVKVTQSSRYLVKRTGEKVFLECVQDMDHENMFWYRQDPGLGLRLIYFSYDVKMKEKGDIPEGYSVSREKKERFSLILESASTNQTSMYLCASSLRDTIYFGEGSWLTVV.

The J gene is TRBJ2-1, the V gene TRBV9; 11 positions match TRBD2. This CDR3 contains 16 residues. Unmatched junction bases numbered 9, after V lost 2 bases and J lost 8 bases. Germline assignment: CDR1 SGDLS and CDR2 YYNGEE. CDR3 in amino acids: CASSVRIAGGTDEQFF. The CDR3 bases are TGTGCCAGCAGCGTCCGGATAGCGGGAGGGACGGATGAGCAGTTCTTC. Full variable domain (rest looked up from reference TRBV9 and TRBJ2-1): DSGVTQTPKHLITATGQRVTLRCSPRSGDLSVYWYQQSLDQGLQFLIQYYNGEERAKGNILERFSAQQFPDLHSELNLSSLELGDSALYFCASSVRIAGGTDEQFFGPGTRLTVL.

The chain is built from TRBV10-2 and TRBJ2-1; TRBD2 is a possible D gene (6 bases). This CDR3 comprises 15 residues. CDR1 is WSHSY and CDR2 is SAAADI in the germline V gene. V was shortened by 3 bases and J by 9 bases, with 18 bases between the two germline ends. The DNA of the CDR3 is TGCGCCAGCAGTGAAACCCTTAGGCTAGCGCGTGAGCAGTTCTTC. Translating it yields CASSETLRLAREQFF.

The chain joins TRBV7-9 to TRBJ1-2; the D is unclear. The CDR3 loop spans 11 amino acids. Germline CDR1 SEHNR, CDR2 FQNEAQ (reference sequence). V lost 5 bases to trimming and J lost 2 bases, with 3 bases between them. The CDR3 loop reads CASSQNYGYTF. CDR3 nucleotide sequence: TGTGCCAGCAGCCAGAACTATGGCTACACCTTC.

This clone has ten or more counts. The chain employs TRBV6-6 and TRBJ2-5; D ambiguous. CDR1 MNHNY and CDR2 SVGAGI come from the germline V gene (reference sequence). V was pared by 0 bases and J by 2 bases, with 7 bases between. The CDR3 extends over 14 amino acids. In DNA, the CDR3 is TGTGCCAGCAGTTACTCGACTCCTCAAGAGACCCAGTACTTC. It yields the protein CASSYSTPQETQYF.

The V gene is TRBV2, the J gene TRBJ2-7; 8 nucleotides agree with TRBD2. The CDR3 covers 18 residues. After removal of 4 bases from V and 4 bases from J, the junction contained 18 bases not matched to a gene. Germline loops: CDR1 SNHLY, CDR2 FYNNEI. The DNA of the CDR3 is TGTGCCAGCAGTGCGACAGCCTCCGGGACTAGGTACCCTTACGAGCAGTACTTC. It translates to CASSATASGTRYPYEQYF.

The genes are TRBV7-2 and TRBJ2-5, with 15 nucleotides matching TRBD2. The CDR3 is 18 amino acids. Germline loops: CDR1 SGHTA, CDR2 FQGNSA. V shed 2 bases and J 2 bases; nucleotides not matched to a gene: 6. CDR3 nucleotide sequence: TGTGCCAGCAGCTTAAGGACTAGCGGGAGGGTGGGGCAAGAGACCCAGTACTTC. It translates to CASSLRTSGRVGQETQYF. The full variable domain, its missing parts supplied by reference TRBV7-2 and TRBJ2-5, is GAGVSQSPSNKVTEKGKDVELRCDPISGHTALYWYRQSLGQGLEFLIYFQGNSAPDKSGLPSDRFSAERTGGSVSTLTIQRTQQEDSAVYLCASSLRTSGRVGQETQYFGPGTRLLVL.

This chain connects TRBV24-1 to TRBJ2-7; 8 positions match TRBD1. The germline V gene encodes CDR1 KGHDR and CDR2 SFDVKD. Germline trimming cut 5 bases from V and 0 bases from J; bases unmatched to any gene: 2. The CDR3 is 14 amino acids. CDR3 loop: CATSVQGASYEQYF. The CDR3 nucleotides read TGTGCCACCAGTGTTCAGGGGGCCTCCTACGAGCAGTACTTC.

V gene TRBV27 combines with J gene TRBJ2-7; TRBD2 aligns across 12 bases. Germline V gene lookup returns CDR1 MNHEY and CDR2 SMNVEV (reference sequence). This CDR3 comprises 15 residues. Unmatched junction bases numbered 8, after V lost 5 bases and J lost 6 bases. CDR3 DNA: TGTGCCAGCAGTCCCCTAGCGGGAGGGCGCTCCGAGCAGTACTTC. It specifies CASSPLAGGRSEQYF.

The genes are TRBV15 and TRBJ1-6, with 8 bases identical to TRBD1. Per germline, CDR1 LNHNV and CDR2 YYDKDF (reference sequence). The CDR3 covers 15 residues. Trimming at V came to 2 bases and at J to 7 bases, leaving 4 bases not matched to a gene. The CDR3 DNA follows: TGTGCCACCAGCAGAACAGGGGGGGAGAATTCACCCCTCCACTTT. This translates into CATSRTGGENSPLHF.

The chain uses TRBV15 and TRBJ2-3, with TRBD2 as a possible D gene (5 bases). The germline gives CDR1 LNHNV, CDR2 YYDKDF (reference sequence). The V end was cut by 4 bases, the J end by 0 bases, with 14 bases between. This CDR3 is built from 16 residues. CDR3: CATSKRRETSTDTQYF. In DNA form, the CDR3 reads TGTGCCACCAGCAAGCGACGGGAAACTAGCACAGATACGCAGTATTTT.

The chain couples TRBV6-6 to TRBJ1-6; D is undetermined. V lost 2 bases to trimming and J lost 9 bases, with 17 bases between them. Per germline, CDR1 MNHNY and CDR2 SVGAGI (reference sequence). This CDR3 is built from 16 residues. Written as DNA, the CDR3 is TGTGCCAGCAGTTACCCCCCGGCGGGCGGAGGTTCACCCCTCCACTTT. Translation gives CASSYPPAGGGSPLHF.

In this sample, this clone turned up once. The rearrangement links TRBV5-4 to TRBJ1-4, with 7 bases lining up with TRBD1. Germline-derived CDR1 and CDR2 are SGHNT and YYREEE (reference sequence). J lost 6 bases, V lost 0 bases, and 8 bases had no gene match. The CDR3 is 16 residues long. CDR3 in amino acids: CASSLDRGLGDEKLFF. The CDR3 bases are TGTGCCAGCAGCTTGGACAGGGGCCTAGGAGATGAAAAACTGTTTTTT.

V usage is TRBV13 and J usage is TRBJ1-1; D unresolved. In germline, CDR1 is PRHDT, CDR2 FYEKMQ (reference sequence). The CDR3 is made up of 14 amino acids. V gave up 5 bases and J gave up 0 bases, with 10 bases separating them. The CDR3 reads CASSLRGLNTEAFF. The CDR3 DNA reads as TGTGCCAGCAGCCTCCGGGGTTTGAACACTGAAGCTTTCTTT.